A single sample gave rise to the 31 T cell receptor beta chains below, sequenced in a study of T cell changes during pregnancy in multiple sclerosis (dated by TCRdb to about 2019). Receptor amplification or capture employed the immunoSEQ multiplex PCR assay. TCRdb took over this immuneACCESS table, retaining in-frame rearrangements with V and J assigned. Such tables are incomplete; in checked studies, under half of the missing clones stem from an unresolved V gene, and the remainder is unexplained. The sample profile shows about 92,000 clones; 85% to 95% of them were found once. Around 2.7% of the sample is in the top ten clones. The material was peripheral blood, obtained in the first trimester of pregnancy. The receptor source for this set is a female donor with multiple sclerosis, enrolled in a pregnancy study.

The rearrangement links TRBV2 to TRBJ2-1; 7 positions agree with TRBD2. J lost 4 bases, V lost 8 bases, and 5 bases had no gene match. The germline CDR1 and CDR2 sequences are SNHLY and FYNNEI. CDR3 length equals 13 residues. Written as DNA, the CDR3 is TGTGCCAGCGGGACTAATACTTACAATGAGCAGTTCTTC. Protein sequence: CASGTNTYNEQFF.

The rearrangement uses TRBV2 and TRBJ1-2; D not certain. This CDR3 contains 15 residues. In germline, CDR1 is SNHLY, CDR2 FYNNEI. With 6 bases removed from V and 2 bases from J, the gap between germline ends came to 16 bases. DNA for the CDR3: TGTGCCAGCAGGCCTTCTCGGGTGGCCAACTATGGCTACACCTTC. This encodes CASRPSRVANYGYTF.

The chain combines TRBV18 with TRBJ1-3; perhaps TRBD1 as D (5 bases). From germline, CDR1 is KGHSH and CDR2 LQKENI. This CDR3 contains 14 residues. Trimming took 6 bases from V and 2 from J, leaving 11 bases between them. CDR3: CASSRTSPGNTIYF. CDR3 nucleotides: TGTGCCAGCTCCCGGACATCTCCTGGAAACACCATATATTTT.

Only a few counts were recorded for this clone. The V and J genes are TRBV5-1 and TRBJ2-7; possible D gene TRBD2, 6 bases. V shed 0 bases and J shed 3 bases, with 10 bases lying between them. The CDR3 loop spans 14 amino acids. CDR1 is SGHRS, CDR2 YFSETQ, per germline. CDR3 in amino acids: CASSLDGSGYEQYF. CDR3 coding DNA: TGCGCCAGCAGCTTGGACGGGAGCGGCTACGAGCAGTACTTC.

V is TRBV6-5 and J is TRBJ2-7; 7 nucleotides align to TRBD1. The CDR3 totals 14 residues. Trimming removed 10 bases from V and 0 bases from J; junction bases left unmatched: 9. Germline V lookup: CDR1 MNHEY, CDR2 SVGAGI. The CDR3 region has the DNA TGTGCCACCCGGCGGACAGGCCACTCCTACGAGCAGTACTTC. Its translation: CATRRTGHSYEQYF.

This chain joins TRBV7-9 and TRBJ1-3, with a weak D call TRBD1 (6 bases). Trimming left V 4 bases short and J 0 bases short, with 13 bases between. Looked up from germline, CDR1 is SEHNR and CDR2 is FQNEAQ (reference sequence). This CDR3 has 16 amino acids. The CDR3 spells CASSSRTGNSGNTIYF. Here the CDR3 DNA reads TGTGCCAGCAGCTCCCGAACAGGGAACTCTGGAAACACCATATATTTT.

The chain uses TRBV7-3 and TRBJ2-1; D unclear. CDR3 length: 13 residues. Germline CDR1 SGHTA, CDR2 FQGTGA. V was shortened by 1 base and J by 7 bases, with 8 bases between the two germline ends. The CDR3, as DNA: TGTGCCAGCAGCTTAATGCGCGGTAATGAGCAGTTCTTC. This encodes CASSLMRGNEQFF.

The rearrangement uses TRBV19 and TRBJ2-1; the match to TRBD2 covers 13 bases. Trimming took 1 base from V and 6 from J; bases not matched to a gene: 15. The CDR3 covers 20 residues. In germline, CDR1 is LNHDA, CDR2 SQIVND (reference sequence). The CDR3 DNA reads as TGTGCCAGTAGTATAGCTCGGACTAGCGGGAGTATTAGTGTTCGCAATGAGCAGTTCTTC. Translation gives CASSIARTSGSISVRNEQFF.

CDR3 loop: CASHSDRGNQPQHF. In DNA, the CDR3 is TGTGCCAGTCACTCCGACAGGGGGAATCAGCCCCAGCATTTT. The chain uses TRBV28 and TRBJ1-5; 9 nucleotides align to TRBD1. CDR1 MDHEN and CDR2 SYDVKM come from the germline V gene. The length of the CDR3 is 14 residues. V dropped 9 bases and J dropped 4; count of bases not matched to a gene: 7.

This sequence joins TRBV19 and TRBJ2-1; D is perhaps TRBD2 (5 bases). There are 14 residues in the CDR3. The ends were cut back, 7 bases at V and 2 bases at J, with 12 bases in the middle. CDR1 is LNHDA and CDR2 is SQIVND in the germline V gene (reference sequence). CDR3 nucleotide sequence: TGTGCCAGTAACCCCTCGGAGGCCTACAATGAGCAGTTCTTC. As protein: CASNPSEAYNEQFF. Based on the CDR3 plus reference TRBV19 and TRBJ2-1, the full variable domain is DGGITQSPKYLFRKEGQNVTLSCEQNLNHDAMYWYRQDPGQGLRLIYYSQIVNDFQKGDIAEGYSVSREKKESFPLTVTSAQKNPTAFYLCASNPSEAYNEQFFGPGTRLTVL.

The V and J genes are TRBV6-6 and TRBJ2-2; 9 nucleotides match TRBD1. The germline CDR1 and CDR2 sequences are MNHNY and SVGAGI (reference sequence). This CDR3 is 16 amino acids long. V was clipped by 2 bases and J by 1 base; unmatched bases: 2. CDR3 sequence: CASSYGQGRNTGELFF. The CDR3 DNA reads as TGTGCCAGCAGTTACGGACAGGGGAGGAACACCGGGGAGCTGTTTTTT.

The J gene is TRBJ2-1, the V gene TRBV2, with 7 bases matching TRBD1. Germline V gene sequence: CDR1 SNHLY, CDR2 FYNNEI. Unmatched junction bases numbered 2, after V lost 0 bases and J lost 9 bases. CDR3 size: 13 residues. The CDR3: CASSEAGGGEQFF. For the CDR3, the DNA is TGTGCCAGCAGTGAAGCAGGGGGCGGTGAGCAGTTCTTC.

The chain recombines TRBV28 with TRBJ2-1; TRBD1 matches 7 bases. V shed 4 bases, J shed 8 bases, and the junction held 5 bases outside the gene matches. CDR3 size: 13 residues. Per the germline V gene, CDR1 is MDHEN and CDR2 is SYDVKM. The CDR3 here is CASSWTGLDEQFF. The CDR3 region has the DNA TGTGCCAGCAGTTGGACAGGATTGGATGAGCAGTTCTTC.

The CDR3 DNA reads TGTGCCACACGGACGCGGGGCACCGACACTGAAGCTTTCTTT. Translated: CATRTRGTDTEAFF. The chain links TRBV10-3 to TRBJ1-1, with D perhaps matching TRBD1 (5 bases). Trimming took 10 bases from V and 3 from J, leaving 18 bases between them. Germline assignment: CDR1 ENHRY and CDR2 SYGVKD. This CDR3 spans 14 amino acids.

The gene calls are TRBV28 and TRBJ2-7; D is unresolved. CDR3 length: 12 amino acids. Between the trimmed V and J ends, which lost 5 bases and 6 bases, there was a span of 11 bases. Per germline, CDR1 MDHEN and CDR2 SYDVKM. CDR3 in DNA: TGTGCCAGCAGTCTACTACGCGGCGAGCAGTACTTC. Encoded protein: CASSLLRGEQYF.

The chain employs TRBV28 and TRBJ2-5, with D perhaps matching TRBD2 (6 bases). Per the germline V gene, CDR1 is MDHEN and CDR2 is SYDVKM. The V gene lost 5 bases and the J gene lost 4 bases, with 29 bases spanning the gap. This CDR3 comprises 19 residues. The CDR3 region has the DNA TGTGCCAGCAGTCGCATTGGTTGGGGGTCCAGCGGGCGGGGAGAGACCCAGTACTTC. It codes for CASSRIGWGSSGRGETQYF.

This clone showed up just a few times. J is TRBJ2-1 and V is TRBV7-9; tentative D call: TRBD1 (5 bases). Germline CDR1 SEHNR, CDR2 FQNEAQ (reference sequence). This CDR3 has 16 amino acids. V was cut by 5 bases and J by 5 bases, with 19 bases left in between. The CDR3 nucleotides are TGTGCCAGCAGCCCCGGCGGCAGGGCATTTAACAATGAGCAGTTCTTC. It encodes CASSPGGRAFNNEQFF.

This chain joins TRBV11-3 and TRBJ2-2; possibly TRBD2 for D (5 bases). This CDR3 region has 15 residues. CDR1 and CDR2 from the germline V gene are SGHNT and YENEEA. The V end was cut by 6 bases, the J end by 0 bases, with 11 bases between. CDR3 in DNA: TGTGCCAGCAGTCTAAGGACTTCGAACACCGGGGAGCTGTTTTTT. Protein: CASSLRTSNTGELFF.

CDR3 in amino acids: CASRAGQDEYYVEQYF. CDR3 in DNA: TGTGCCAGCAGGGCCGGACAGGACGAATATTATGTCGAGCAGTACTTC. This chain links TRBV28 with TRBJ2-7; TRBD1 matches at 7 bases. Trimming took 6 bases from V and 6 from J; bases not matched to a gene: 17. This CDR3 comprises 16 residues. CDR1 is MDHEN and CDR2 is SYDVKM in the germline V gene.

This clone was seen just once. The V call is TRBV13, the J call TRBJ1-3, with D tentatively TRBD1 (6 bases). The V end lost 1 base, the J end lost 4 bases, and 11 bases lay between the germline ends. This CDR3 contains 15 residues. Per germline, CDR1 PRHDT and CDR2 FYEKMQ (reference sequence). The CDR3 loop reads CASSLDPTGGNTIYF. For the CDR3, the DNA is TGTGCCAGCAGCTTAGACCCGACAGGCGGAAACACCATATATTTT. Using reference TRBV13 and TRBJ1-3 for the parts outside the CDR3, the full variable domain is AAGVIQSPRHLIKEKRETATLKCYPIPRHDTVYWYQQGPGQDPQFLISFYEKMQSDKGSIPDRFSAQQFSDYHSELNMSSLELGDSALYFCASSLDPTGGNTIYFGEGSWLTVV.

The J gene is TRBJ2-1, the V gene TRBV15; TRBD2 aligns across 15 bases. The CDR3 is 18 amino acids. Germline V gene data show CDR1 as LNHNV and CDR2 as YYDKDF (reference sequence). V was clipped by 5 bases and J by 7 bases; unmatched bases: 12. The CDR3 DNA follows: TGTGCCACCAGCGGCCCAGGACTAGCGGGAGGGCGTCTGAATGAGCAGTTCTTC. The encoded protein is CATSGPGLAGGRLNEQFF. The variable domain in full, with the rest retrieved from reference TRBV15 and TRBJ2-1, is DAMVIQNPRYQVTQFGKPVTLSCSQTLNHNVMYWYQQKSSQAPKLLFHYYDKDFNNEADTPDNFQSRRPNTSFCFLDIRSPGLGDTAMYLCATSGPGLAGGRLNEQFFGPGTRLTVL.

V gene TRBV19 combines with J gene TRBJ2-6; D ambiguous. Trimming removed 0 bases from V and 5 bases from J, with 17 bases in between. This CDR3 is 18 amino acids long. Germline loops: CDR1 LNHDA, CDR2 SQIVND (reference sequence). CDR3 sequence reads: CASSIDPLVWSRANVLTF. The CDR3 DNA reads TGTGCCAGTAGTATAGACCCCTTAGTGTGGTCTCGGGCCAACGTCCTGACTTTC.

This chain connects TRBV5-6 to TRBJ2-7; TRBD1 aligns across 7 bases. The CDR3 sequence is 18 residues long. Germline V lookup: CDR1 SGHDT, CDR2 YYEEEE. Unmatched junction bases numbered 19, after V lost 0 bases and J lost 7 bases. The CDR3 is CASSLVGLAAQGVREQYF. Written as DNA, the CDR3 is TGTGCCAGCAGCTTGGTAGGGCTTGCGGCTCAGGGGGTTAGGGAGCAGTACTTC.

The chain carries TRBV2 and TRBJ2-1, with 9 positions matching TRBD1. CDR3 length equals 15 residues. Germline CDR1 and CDR2: SNHLY and FYNNEI. V shed 4 bases and J 6 bases; nucleotides not matched to a gene: 7. DNA of the CDR3: TGTGCCAGCAGTGTATACGGGACAGGGACCAATGAGCAGTTCTTC. Residues: CASSVYGTGTNEQFF.

The rearrangement uses TRBV28 and TRBJ2-3; 8 bases fit TRBD2. With 4 bases clipped from V and 6 bases from J, the junction kept 12 bases outside the gene matches. The CDR3 has 16 residues. Germline V gene lookup returns CDR1 MDHEN and CDR2 SYDVKM. The CDR3 nucleotides read TGTGCCAGCAGTTCCGTCCCGGGAGGGCCGGGGGATACGCAGTATTTT. Translating it yields CASSSVPGGPGDTQYF.

The chain has TRBV6-5 and TRBJ2-5; 7 bases line up with TRBD2. Losses at the gene ends were 5 bases for V and 1 base for J; bases not matched to a gene: 4. There are 14 residues in the CDR3. Germline V gene sequence: CDR1 MNHEY, CDR2 SVGAGI. The chain's CDR3 is CASSPSGIQETQYF. Written as DNA, the CDR3 is TGTGCCAGCAGTCCGAGCGGGATCCAAGAGACCCAGTACTTC.

The chain combines TRBV2 with TRBJ2-5; unclear D gene. Germline CDR1 SNHLY, CDR2 FYNNEI. Trimming left V 6 bases short and J 2 bases short, with 10 bases between. CDR3 length: 13 residues. This CDR3 is CASSPSFQETQYF. The DNA for the CDR3 is TGTGCCAGCAGCCCCTCCTTTCAAGAGACCCAGTACTTC.

The chain couples TRBV9 to TRBJ2-2, with D unresolved. Trimming left V 0 bases short and J 2 bases short, with 5 bases between. Germline values: CDR1 SGDLS, CDR2 YYNGEE. CDR3 size: 14 residues. The CDR3 region has the DNA TGTGCCAGCAGCGTAGCTCCCAACACCGGGGAGCTGTTTTTT. It translates to CASSVAPNTGELFF. The full variable domain, rest sourced from reference TRBV9 and TRBJ2-2, is DSGVTQTPKHLITATGQRVTLRCSPRSGDLSVYWYQQSLDQGLQFLIQYYNGEERAKGNILERFSAQQFPDLHSELNLSSLELGDSALYFCASSVAPNTGELFFGEGSRLTVL.

V and J are TRBV2 and TRBJ2-1, with 8 bases identical to TRBD2. CDR1 is SNHLY, CDR2 FYNNEI, per germline. V lost 5 bases to trimming and J lost 3 bases; unmatched junction nucleotides: 9. This CDR3 has 16 amino acids. The CDR3 loop is CASSPAGLANYNEQFF. CDR3 bases: TGTGCCAGCAGTCCGGCCGGACTAGCAAACTACAATGAGCAGTTCTTC.

The J gene is TRBJ2-7, the V gene TRBV30; 9 bases map to TRBD2. The CDR3 sequence is 11 residues long. The germline gives CDR1 GTSNPN, CDR2 SVGIG (reference sequence). Losses at the gene ends were 3 bases for V and 13 bases for J; bases not matched to a gene: 7. CDR3 region: CAWRLAGFHYF. The DNA of the CDR3 is TGTGCCTGGAGACTAGCGGGCTTTCATTACTTC. Combining the CDR3 with reference TRBV30 and TRBJ2-7 gives the whole variable domain SQTIHQWPATLVQPVGSPLSLECTVEGTSNPNLYWYRQAAGRGLQLLFYSVGIGQISSEVPQNLSASRPQDRQFILSSKKLLLSDSGFYLCAWRLAGFHYFGPGTRLTVT.

V gene TRBV28 combines with J gene TRBJ1-5, with 7 bases that match TRBD1. With V trimmed by 4 bases and J by 0 bases, 9 bases remained unmatched. The V gene's germline CDR1 is MDHEN and CDR2 SYDVKM. This CDR3 spans 17 amino acids. The DNA for the CDR3 is TGTGCCAGCAGTTCCCGACAGGGAGTAAATAGCAATCAGCCCCAGCATTTT. Translating it yields CASSSRQGVNSNQPQHF.